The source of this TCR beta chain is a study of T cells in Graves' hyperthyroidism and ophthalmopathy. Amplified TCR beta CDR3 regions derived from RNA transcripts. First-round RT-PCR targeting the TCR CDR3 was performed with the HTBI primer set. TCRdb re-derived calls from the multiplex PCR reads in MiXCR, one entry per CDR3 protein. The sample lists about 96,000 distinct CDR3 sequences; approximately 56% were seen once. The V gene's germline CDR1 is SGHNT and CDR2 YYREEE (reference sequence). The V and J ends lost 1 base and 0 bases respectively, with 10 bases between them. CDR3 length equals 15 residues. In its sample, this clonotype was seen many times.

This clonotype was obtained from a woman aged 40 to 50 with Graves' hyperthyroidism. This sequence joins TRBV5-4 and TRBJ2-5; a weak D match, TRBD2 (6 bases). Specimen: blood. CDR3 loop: CASSLQSGYQETQYF. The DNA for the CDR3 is TGTGCCAGCAGCTTGCAGAGCGGGTACCAAGAGACCCAGTACTTC.